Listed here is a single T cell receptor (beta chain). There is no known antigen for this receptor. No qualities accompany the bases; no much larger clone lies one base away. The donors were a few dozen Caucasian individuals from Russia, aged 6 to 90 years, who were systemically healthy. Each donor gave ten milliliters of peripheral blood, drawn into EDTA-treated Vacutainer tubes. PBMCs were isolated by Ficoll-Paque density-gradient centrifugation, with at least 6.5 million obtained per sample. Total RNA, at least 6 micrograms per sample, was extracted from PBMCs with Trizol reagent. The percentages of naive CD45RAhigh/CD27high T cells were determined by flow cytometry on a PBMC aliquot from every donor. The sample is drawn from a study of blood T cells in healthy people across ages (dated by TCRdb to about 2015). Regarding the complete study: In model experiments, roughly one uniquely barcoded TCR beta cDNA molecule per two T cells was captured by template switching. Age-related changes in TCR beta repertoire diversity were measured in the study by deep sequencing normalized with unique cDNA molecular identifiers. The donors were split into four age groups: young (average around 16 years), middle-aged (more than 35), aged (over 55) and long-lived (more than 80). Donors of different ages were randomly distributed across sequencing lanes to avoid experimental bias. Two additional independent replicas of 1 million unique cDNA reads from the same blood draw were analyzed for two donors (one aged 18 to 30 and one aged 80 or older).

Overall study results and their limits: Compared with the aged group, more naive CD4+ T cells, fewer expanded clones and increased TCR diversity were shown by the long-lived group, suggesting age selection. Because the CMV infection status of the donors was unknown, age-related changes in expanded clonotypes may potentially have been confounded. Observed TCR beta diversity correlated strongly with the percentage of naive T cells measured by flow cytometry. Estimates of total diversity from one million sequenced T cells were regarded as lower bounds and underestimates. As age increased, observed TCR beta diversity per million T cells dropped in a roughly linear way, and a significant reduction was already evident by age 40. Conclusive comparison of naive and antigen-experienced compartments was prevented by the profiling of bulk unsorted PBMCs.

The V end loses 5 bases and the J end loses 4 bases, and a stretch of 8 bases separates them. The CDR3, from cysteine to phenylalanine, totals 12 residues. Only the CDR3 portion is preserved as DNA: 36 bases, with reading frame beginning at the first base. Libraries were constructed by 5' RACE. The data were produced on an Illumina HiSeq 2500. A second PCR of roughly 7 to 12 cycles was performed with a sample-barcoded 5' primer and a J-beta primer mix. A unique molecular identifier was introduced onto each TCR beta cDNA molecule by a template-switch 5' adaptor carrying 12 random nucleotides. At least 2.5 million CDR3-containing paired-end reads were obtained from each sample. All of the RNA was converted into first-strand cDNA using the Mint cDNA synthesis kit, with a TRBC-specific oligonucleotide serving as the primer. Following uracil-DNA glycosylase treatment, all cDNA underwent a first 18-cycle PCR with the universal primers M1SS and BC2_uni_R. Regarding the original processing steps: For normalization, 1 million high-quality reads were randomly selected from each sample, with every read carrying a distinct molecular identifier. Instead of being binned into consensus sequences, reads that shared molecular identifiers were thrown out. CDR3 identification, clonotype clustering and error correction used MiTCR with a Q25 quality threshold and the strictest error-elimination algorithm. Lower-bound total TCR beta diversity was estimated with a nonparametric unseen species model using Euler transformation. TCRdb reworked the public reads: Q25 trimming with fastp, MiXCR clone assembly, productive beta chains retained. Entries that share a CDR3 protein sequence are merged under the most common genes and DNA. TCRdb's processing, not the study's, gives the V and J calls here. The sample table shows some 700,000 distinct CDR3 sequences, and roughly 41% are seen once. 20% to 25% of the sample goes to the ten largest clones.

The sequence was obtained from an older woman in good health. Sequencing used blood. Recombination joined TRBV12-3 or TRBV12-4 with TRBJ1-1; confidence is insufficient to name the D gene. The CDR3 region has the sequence CASSLPATEAFF. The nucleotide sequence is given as TGTGCCAGCAGTCTCCCGGCCACTGAAGCTTTCTTT.